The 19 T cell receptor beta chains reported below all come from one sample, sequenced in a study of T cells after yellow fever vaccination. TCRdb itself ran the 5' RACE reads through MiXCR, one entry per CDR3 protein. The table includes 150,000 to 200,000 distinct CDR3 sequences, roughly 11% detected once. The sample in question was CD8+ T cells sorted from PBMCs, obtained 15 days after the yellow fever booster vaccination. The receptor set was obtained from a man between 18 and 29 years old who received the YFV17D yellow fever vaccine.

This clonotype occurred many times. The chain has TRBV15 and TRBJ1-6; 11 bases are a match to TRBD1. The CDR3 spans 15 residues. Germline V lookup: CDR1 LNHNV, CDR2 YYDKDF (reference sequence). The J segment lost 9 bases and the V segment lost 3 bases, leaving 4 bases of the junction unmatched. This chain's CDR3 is CATSSGQGAASPLHF. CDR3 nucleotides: TGTGCCACCAGCAGTGGACAGGGGGCAGCTTCACCCCTCCACTTT.

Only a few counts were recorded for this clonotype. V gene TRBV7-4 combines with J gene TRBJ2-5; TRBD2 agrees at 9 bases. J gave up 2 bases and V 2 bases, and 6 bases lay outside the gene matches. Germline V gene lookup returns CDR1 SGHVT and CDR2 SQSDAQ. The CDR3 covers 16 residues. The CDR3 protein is CASSLPSGALQETQYF. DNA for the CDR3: TGTGCCAGCAGCTTACCTAGCGGGGCCCTACAAGAGACCCAGTACTTC.

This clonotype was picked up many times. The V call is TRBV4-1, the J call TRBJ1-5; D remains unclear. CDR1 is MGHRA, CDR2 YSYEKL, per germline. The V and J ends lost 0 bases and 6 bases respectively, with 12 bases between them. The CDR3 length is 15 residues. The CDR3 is CASSQDRSGGQPQHF. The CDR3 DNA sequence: TGCGCCAGCAGCCAAGATAGGTCGGGCGGTCAGCCCCAGCATTTT.

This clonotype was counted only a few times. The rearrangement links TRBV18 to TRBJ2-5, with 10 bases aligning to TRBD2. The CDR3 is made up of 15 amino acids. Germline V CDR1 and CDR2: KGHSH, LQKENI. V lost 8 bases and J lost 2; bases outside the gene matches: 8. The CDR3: CASAPGLAVQETQYF. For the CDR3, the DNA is TGTGCCAGCGCGCCCGGACTAGCGGTGCAAGAGACCCAGTACTTC.

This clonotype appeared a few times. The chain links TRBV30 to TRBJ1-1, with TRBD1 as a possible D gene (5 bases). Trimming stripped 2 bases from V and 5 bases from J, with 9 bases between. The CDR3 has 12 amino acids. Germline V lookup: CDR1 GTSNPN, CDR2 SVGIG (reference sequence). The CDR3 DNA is TGTGCCTGGAGTCCGGCAGGGACTGAAGCTTTCTTT. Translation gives CAWSPAGTEAFF.

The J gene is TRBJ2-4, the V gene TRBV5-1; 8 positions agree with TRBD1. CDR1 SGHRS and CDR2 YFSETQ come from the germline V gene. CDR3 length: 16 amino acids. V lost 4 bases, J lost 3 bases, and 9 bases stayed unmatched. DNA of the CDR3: TGCGCCAGCAGCCAGGGGACAGGCTTGGGCAAAAACATTCAGTACTTC. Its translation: CASSQGTGLGKNIQYF.

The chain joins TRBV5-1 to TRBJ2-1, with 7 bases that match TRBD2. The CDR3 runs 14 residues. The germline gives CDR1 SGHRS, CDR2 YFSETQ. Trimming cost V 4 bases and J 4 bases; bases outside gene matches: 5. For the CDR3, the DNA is TGCGCCAGCAGCCTCAGGACTAGATACAATGAGCAGTTCTTC. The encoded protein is CASSLRTRYNEQFF. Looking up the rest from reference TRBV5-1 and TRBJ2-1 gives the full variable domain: KAGVTQTPRYLIKTRGQQVTLSCSPISGHRSVSWYQQTPGQGLQFLFEYFSETQRNKGNFPGRFSGRQFSNSRSEMNVSTLELGDSALYLCASSLRTRYNEQFFGPGTRLTVL.

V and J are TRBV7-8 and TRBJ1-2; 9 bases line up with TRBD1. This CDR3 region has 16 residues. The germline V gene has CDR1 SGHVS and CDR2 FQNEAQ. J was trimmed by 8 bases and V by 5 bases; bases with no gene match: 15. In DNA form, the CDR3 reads TGTGCCAGCAGCACCAGGGACAGGGTACTCGCTAACGGCTACACCTTC. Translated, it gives CASSTRDRVLANGYTF.

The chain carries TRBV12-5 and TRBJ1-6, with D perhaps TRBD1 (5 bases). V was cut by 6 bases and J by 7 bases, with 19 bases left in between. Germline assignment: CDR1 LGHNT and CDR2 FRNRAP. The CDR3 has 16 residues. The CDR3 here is CASGLSDPGRNSPLHF. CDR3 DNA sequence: TGTGCTAGTGGACTATCAGACCCGGGGCGGAATTCACCCCTCCACTTT.

The CDR3: CASTDRAGVNTGELFF. The CDR3 region has the DNA TGTGCCAGCACCGACCGAGCGGGGGTGAACACCGGGGAGCTGTTTTTT. This chain links TRBV5-5 with TRBJ2-2, with 8 bases aligning to TRBD2. The germline CDR1 and CDR2 sequences are SGHKS and YYEKEE (reference sequence). The CDR3 has 16 amino acids. V was clipped by 6 bases and J by 1 base; unmatched bases: 8.

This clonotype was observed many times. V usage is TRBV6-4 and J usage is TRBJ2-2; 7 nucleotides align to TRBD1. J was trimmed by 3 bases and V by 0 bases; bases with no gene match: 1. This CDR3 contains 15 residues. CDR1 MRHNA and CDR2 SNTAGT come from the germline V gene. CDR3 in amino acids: CASSDSDRHTGELFF. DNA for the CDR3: TGTGCCAGCAGTGACTCGGACAGGCACACCGGGGAGCTGTTTTTT.

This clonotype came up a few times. Here the CDR3 reads CASSLGKREETQYF. In DNA, the CDR3 is TGTGCCAGCAGCTTAGGCAAGAGGGAAGAGACCCAGTACTTC. The J gene is TRBJ2-5, the V gene TRBV13, with TRBD2 as a possible D gene (5 bases). Trimming cost V 0 bases and J 3 bases, with 8 bases left between them. This CDR3 is built from 14 residues. Germline V CDR1 and CDR2: PRHDT, FYEKMQ (reference sequence).

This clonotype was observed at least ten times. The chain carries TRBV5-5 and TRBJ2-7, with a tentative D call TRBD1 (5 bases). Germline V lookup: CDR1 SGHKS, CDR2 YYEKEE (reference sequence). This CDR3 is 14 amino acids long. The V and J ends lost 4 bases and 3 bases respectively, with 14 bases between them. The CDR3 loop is CASSVGLILYEQYV. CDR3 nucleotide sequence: TGTGCCAGCAGCGTGGGGCTAATACTCTACGAGCAGTACGTC.

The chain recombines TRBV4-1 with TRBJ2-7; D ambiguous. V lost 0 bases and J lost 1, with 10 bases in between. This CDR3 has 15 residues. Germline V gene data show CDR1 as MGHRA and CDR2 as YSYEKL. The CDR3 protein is CASSQDSAESYEQYF. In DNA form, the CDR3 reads TGCGCCAGCAGCCAAGATTCGGCGGAATCCTACGAGCAGTACTTC.

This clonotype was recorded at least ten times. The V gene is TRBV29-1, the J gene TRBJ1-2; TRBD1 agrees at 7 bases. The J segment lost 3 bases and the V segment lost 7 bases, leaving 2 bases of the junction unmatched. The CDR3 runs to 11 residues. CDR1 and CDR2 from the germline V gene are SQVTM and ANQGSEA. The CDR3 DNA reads TGCAGCGCAGACAGGGACTATGGCTACACCTTC. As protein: CSADRDYGYTF.

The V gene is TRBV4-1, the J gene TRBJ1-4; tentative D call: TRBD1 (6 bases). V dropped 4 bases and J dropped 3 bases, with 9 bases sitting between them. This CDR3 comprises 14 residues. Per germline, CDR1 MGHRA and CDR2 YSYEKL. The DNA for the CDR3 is TGCGCCAGCAGCCGATGGACAGCTAATGAAAAACTGTTTTTT. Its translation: CASSRWTANEKLFF.

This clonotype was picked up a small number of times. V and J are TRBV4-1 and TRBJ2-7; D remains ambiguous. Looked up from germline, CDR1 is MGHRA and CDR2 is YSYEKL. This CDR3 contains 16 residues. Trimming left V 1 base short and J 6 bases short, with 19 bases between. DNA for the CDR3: TGCGCCAGCAGCCAAGCCAGTGGCCTGCTCCTATCCGAGCAGTACGTC. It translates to CASSQASGLLLSEQYV.

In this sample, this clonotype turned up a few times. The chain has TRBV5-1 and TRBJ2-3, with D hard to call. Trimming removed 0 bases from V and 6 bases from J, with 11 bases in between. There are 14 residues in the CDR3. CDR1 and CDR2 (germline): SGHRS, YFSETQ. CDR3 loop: CASSLAFFGDTQYF. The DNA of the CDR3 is TGCGCCAGCAGCTTGGCGTTTTTTGGGGATACGCAGTATTTT.

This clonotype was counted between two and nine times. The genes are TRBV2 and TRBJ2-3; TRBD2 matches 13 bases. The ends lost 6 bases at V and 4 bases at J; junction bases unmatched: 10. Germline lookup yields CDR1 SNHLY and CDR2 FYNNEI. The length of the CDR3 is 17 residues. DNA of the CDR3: TGTGCCAGCAGCTCGACTAGCGGGGGGCAAGACTCAGATACGCAGTATTTT. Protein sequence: CASSSTSGGQDSDTQYF.